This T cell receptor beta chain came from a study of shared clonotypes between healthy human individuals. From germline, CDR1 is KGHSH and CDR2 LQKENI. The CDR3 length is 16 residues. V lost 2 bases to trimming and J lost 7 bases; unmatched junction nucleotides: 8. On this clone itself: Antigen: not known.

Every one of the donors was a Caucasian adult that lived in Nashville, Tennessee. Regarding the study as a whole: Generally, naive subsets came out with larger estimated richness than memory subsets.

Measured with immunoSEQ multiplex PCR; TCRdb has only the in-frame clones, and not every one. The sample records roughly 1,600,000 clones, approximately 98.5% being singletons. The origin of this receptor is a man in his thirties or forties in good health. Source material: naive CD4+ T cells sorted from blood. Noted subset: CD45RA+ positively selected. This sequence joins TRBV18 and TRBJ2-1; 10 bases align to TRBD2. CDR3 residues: CASSPGIAGGSNEQFF. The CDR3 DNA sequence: TGTGCCAGCTCACCAGGAATAGCGGGAGGTTCTAATGAGCAGTTCTTC.